The 6 T cell receptor beta chains given below trace back to one sample, sequenced in a study of blood T cell repertoires in COVID-19 (dated by TCRdb to the early 2020s). The library was built by means of the immunoSEQ multiplex PCR assay. TCRdb stores this immuneACCESS table with in-frame sequences only. Part of the clones is absent; in the studies checked, under half of the shortfall reflects unresolved V genes, and no reason is known for the rest. The sample has 200,000 to 250,000 clones on record, around 86% of them singletons. The ten top clones hold roughly 5.5% of the sample. Material: peripheral blood. The source is a woman aged 70-85 years with COVID-19, enrolled during active disease.

The J gene is TRBJ1-6, the V gene TRBV5-1; 7 positions agree with TRBD1. Germline trimming cut 3 bases from V and 7 bases from J; bases unmatched to any gene: 7. Looked up from germline, CDR1 is SGHRS and CDR2 is YFSETQ. This CDR3 contains 15 residues. The CDR3 spells CASSSGQQGNSPLHF. DNA for the CDR3: TGCGCCAGCAGCTCGGGACAGCAGGGGAATTCACCCCTCCACTTT.

This rearrangement joins TRBV5-1 to TRBJ2-5; tentatively, D is TRBD2 (6 bases). CDR1 and CDR2 (germline): SGHRS, YFSETQ. The CDR3 extends over 15 amino acids. V lost 0 bases, J lost 5 bases, and 14 bases lay in between. The CDR3 reads CASSLASGVGETQYF. The CDR3 DNA follows: TGCGCCAGCAGCTTGGCTTCGGGAGTCGGGGAGACCCAGTACTTC.

The rearrangement uses TRBV7-2 and TRBJ2-1; 9 positions match TRBD1. V was clipped by 5 bases and J by 2 bases; unmatched bases: 7. The V gene's germline CDR1 is SGHTA and CDR2 FQGNSA. The CDR3 contains 16 residues. The CDR3 here is CASSLTGGFPYNEQFF. The CDR3 bases are TGTGCCAGCAGCCTCACAGGGGGCTTCCCCTACAATGAGCAGTTCTTC.

The rearrangement links TRBV7-2 to TRBJ2-5; weak D call: TRBD2 (5 bases). V lost 1 base, J lost 4 bases, and 10 bases lay in between. The CDR3 has 14 residues. The V gene's germline CDR1 is SGHTA and CDR2 FQGNSA. The CDR3 reads CASSLGLAVETQYF. The CDR3 DNA follows: TGTGCCAGCAGCTTAGGGCTAGCAGTAGAGACCCAGTACTTC.

V and J are TRBV5-5 and TRBJ1-1; unclear D gene. The V gene lost 3 bases and the J gene lost 1 base, with 13 bases spanning the gap. The CDR3 covers 15 residues. Germline V gene data show CDR1 as SGHKS and CDR2 as YYEKEE (reference sequence). For the CDR3, the DNA is TGTGCCAGCAGCTCACCCAAGGACTGGAACACTGAAGCTTTCTTT. This translates into CASSSPKDWNTEAFF.

V is TRBV18 and J is TRBJ1-4; D remains ambiguous. Germline V gives CDR1 KGHSH, CDR2 LQKENI. V lost 2 bases and J 5 bases, leaving 6 bases between the germline ends. CDR3 length equals 13 residues. The CDR3 here is CASSPGMNEKLFF. The CDR3 DNA reads as TGTGCCAGCTCACCAGGCATGAATGAAAAACTGTTTTTT.